This record concerns one TCR beta chain sequence. As yet, its antigen is unknown. The data are from a study of cytomegalovirus exposure and HLA in healthy donors. Study-wide points: The study assumed roughly uniform donor sequencing depth for presence/absence analyses.

Primers: 60 Vbeta forward and 13 Jbeta reverse. The table came from immunoSEQ multiplex PCR; TCRdb's copy has only in-frame clones and leaves some out. The data contain fewer than 250,000 clones, around 86% of them seen just once; the ten biggest clones take up 9.5% to 13%. Sequencing used PBMCs. The TCR was taken from a woman in her 50s in good health and CMV-seropositive.

For the CDR3, the DNA is TGTGCCAGCAGCTTAAGACAGGGGAGGGAAGCTTTCTTT. Protein product: CASSLRQGREAFF. This sequence joins TRBV7-2 and TRBJ1-1, with 8 bases matching TRBD1. J was trimmed by 8 bases and V by 2 bases; bases with no gene match: 4. Per germline, CDR1 SGHTA and CDR2 FQGNSA. The CDR3 totals 13 residues.